The TCR beta chain under discussion was sequenced for a study of blood T cell repertoires in COVID-19. In the study overall: The study drew acute and convalescent COVID-19 samples from the United States, Italy and Spain. Sources were T cells, B-cell-depleted T cells, or PBMCs; the material itself was cDNA or gDNA.

The CDR3 covers 17 residues. Per the germline V gene, CDR1 is SGHRS and CDR2 is YFSETQ. V lost 0 bases and J lost 5, with 15 bases in between. In the original workflow: Amplification of reference gene primers was used by the study to estimate nucleated cell counts. Data came from immunoSEQ multiplex PCR; TCRdb stores just in-frame clones and leaves some out. From that table come the V and J calls and clone size; the DNA was used to work out D and trimming. The repertoire consists of under 200,000 clones, with roughly 86% occurring once and the leading ten covering less than 3.5%. This chain uses TRBV5-1 with TRBJ1-6; the D gene is possibly TRBD1 (6 bases). This TCR was recovered from a man between 65 and 85 years old with acute or convalescent COVID-19. Sequencing used peripheral blood. DNA for the CDR3: TGCGCCAGCAGCTTGGCCGGGGCAGGGGTGAATAATTCACCCCTCCACTTT. Its protein is CASSLAGAGVNNSPLHF.